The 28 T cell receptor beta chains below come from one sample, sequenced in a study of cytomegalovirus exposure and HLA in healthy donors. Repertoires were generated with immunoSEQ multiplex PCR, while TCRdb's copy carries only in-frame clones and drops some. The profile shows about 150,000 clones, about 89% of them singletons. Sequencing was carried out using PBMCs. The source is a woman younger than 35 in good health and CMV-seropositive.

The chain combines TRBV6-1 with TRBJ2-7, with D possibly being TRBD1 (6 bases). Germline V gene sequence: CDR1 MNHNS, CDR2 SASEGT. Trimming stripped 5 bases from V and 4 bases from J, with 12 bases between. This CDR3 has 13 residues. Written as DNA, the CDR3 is TGTGCCAGCAGTCCTGACAGGAGGTACGAGCAGTACTTC. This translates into CASSPDRRYEQYF.

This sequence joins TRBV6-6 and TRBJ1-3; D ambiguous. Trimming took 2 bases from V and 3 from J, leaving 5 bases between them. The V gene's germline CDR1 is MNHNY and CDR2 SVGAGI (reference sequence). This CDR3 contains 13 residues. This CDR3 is CASSYRIGNTIYF. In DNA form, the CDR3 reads TGTGCCAGCAGTTACCGTATTGGAAACACCATATATTTT.

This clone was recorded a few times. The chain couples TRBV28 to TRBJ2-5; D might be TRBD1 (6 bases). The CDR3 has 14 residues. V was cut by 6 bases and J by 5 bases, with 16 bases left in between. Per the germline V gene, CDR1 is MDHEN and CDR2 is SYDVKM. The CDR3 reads CASRSPYRVETQYF. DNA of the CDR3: TGTGCCAGCAGGAGCCCATACAGGGTCGAGACCCAGTACTTC.

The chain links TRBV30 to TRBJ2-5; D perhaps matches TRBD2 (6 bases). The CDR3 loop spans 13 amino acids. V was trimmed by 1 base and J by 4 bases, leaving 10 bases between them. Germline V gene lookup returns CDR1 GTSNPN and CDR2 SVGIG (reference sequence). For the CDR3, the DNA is TGTGCCTGGAGTGGACTAGTAACAGAGACCCAGTACTTC. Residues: CAWSGLVTETQYF.

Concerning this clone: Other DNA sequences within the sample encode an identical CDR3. CDR3 region: CASSPGTDYGYTF. CDR3 in DNA: TGTGCCAGCTCCCCCGGGACAGACTATGGCTACACCTTC. The chain links TRBV18 to TRBJ1-2; 7 bases align to TRBD1. The CDR3 contains 13 residues. Germline V CDR1 and CDR2: KGHSH, LQKENI. V was clipped by 6 bases and J by 3 bases; unmatched bases: 4.

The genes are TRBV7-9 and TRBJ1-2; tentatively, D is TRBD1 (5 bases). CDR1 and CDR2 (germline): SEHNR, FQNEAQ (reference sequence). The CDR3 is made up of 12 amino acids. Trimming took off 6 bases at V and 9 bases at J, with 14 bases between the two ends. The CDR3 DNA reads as TGTGCCAGCAGTTTGACAGAATTCCGCTACACCTTC. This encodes CASSLTEFRYTF. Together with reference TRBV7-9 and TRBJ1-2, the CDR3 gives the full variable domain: DTGVSQNPRHKITKRGQNVTFRCDPISEHNRLYWYRQTLGQGPEFLTYFQNEAQLEKSRLLSDRFSAERPKGSFSTLEIQRTEQGDSAMYLCASSLTEFRYTFGSGTRLTVV.

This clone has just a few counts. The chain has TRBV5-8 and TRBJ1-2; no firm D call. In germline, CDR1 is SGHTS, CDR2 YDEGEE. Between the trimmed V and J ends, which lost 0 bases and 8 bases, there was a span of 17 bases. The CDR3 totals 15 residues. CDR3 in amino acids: CASSLARRTSRGYTF. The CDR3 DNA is TGTGCCAGCAGCTTGGCAAGGCGGACTTCTCGAGGCTACACCTTC. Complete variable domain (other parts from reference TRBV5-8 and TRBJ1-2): EAGVTQSPTHLIKTRGQQATLRCSPISGHTSVYWYQQALGLGLQFLLWYDEGEERNRGNFPPRFSGRQFPNYSSELNVNALELEDSALYLCASSLARRTSRGYTFGSGTRLTVV.

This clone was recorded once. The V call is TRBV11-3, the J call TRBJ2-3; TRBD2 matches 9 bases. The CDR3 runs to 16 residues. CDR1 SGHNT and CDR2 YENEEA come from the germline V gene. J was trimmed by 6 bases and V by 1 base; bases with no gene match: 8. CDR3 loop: CASSLGAGGEQDTQYF. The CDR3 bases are TGTGCCAGCAGCTTAGGCGCGGGAGGGGAACAGGATACGCAGTATTTT. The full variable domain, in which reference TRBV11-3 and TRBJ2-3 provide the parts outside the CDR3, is EAGVVQSPRYKIIEKKQPVAFWCNPISGHNTLYWYLQNLGQGPELLIRYENEEAVDDSQLPKDRFSAERLKGVDSTLKIQPAELGDSAVYLCASSLGAGGEQDTQYFGPGTRLTVL.

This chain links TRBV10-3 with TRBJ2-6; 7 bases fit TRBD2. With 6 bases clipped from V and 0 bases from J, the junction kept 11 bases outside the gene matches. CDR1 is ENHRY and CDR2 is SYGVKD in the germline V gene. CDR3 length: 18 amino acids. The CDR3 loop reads CAIRPGLGDPSGANVLTF. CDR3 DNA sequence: TGTGCCATCAGACCTGGACTAGGGGACCCCTCTGGGGCCAACGTCCTGACTTTC.

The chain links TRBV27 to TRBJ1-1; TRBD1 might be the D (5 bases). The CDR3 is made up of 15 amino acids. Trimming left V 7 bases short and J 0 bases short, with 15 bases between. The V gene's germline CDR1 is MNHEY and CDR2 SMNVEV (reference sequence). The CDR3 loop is CASKRDSSLNTEAFF. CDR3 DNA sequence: TGTGCCAGCAAACGAGACAGTTCCTTGAACACTGAAGCTTTCTTT.

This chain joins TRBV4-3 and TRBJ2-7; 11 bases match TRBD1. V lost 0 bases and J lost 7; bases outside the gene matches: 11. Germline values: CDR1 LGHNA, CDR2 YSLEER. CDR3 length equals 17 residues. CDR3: CASSQEGPGQGVWEQYF. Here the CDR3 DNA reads TGCGCCAGCAGCCAAGAAGGCCCGGGACAGGGGGTCTGGGAGCAGTACTTC.

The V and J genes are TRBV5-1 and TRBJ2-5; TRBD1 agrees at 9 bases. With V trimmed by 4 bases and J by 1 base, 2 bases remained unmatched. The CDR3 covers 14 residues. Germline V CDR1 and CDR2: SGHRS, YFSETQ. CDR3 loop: CASSETGGQETQYF. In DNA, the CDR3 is TGCGCCAGCAGCGAGACAGGGGGCCAAGAGACCCAGTACTTC.

The CDR3 sequence is CASSLPDRGYGYTF. For the CDR3, the DNA is TGCGCCAGCAGCCTGCCGGACAGGGGGTATGGCTACACCTTC. The chain combines TRBV4-1 with TRBJ1-2; 10 bases align to TRBD1. Germline CDR1 reads MGHRA; CDR2 reads YSYEKL. This CDR3 has 14 amino acids. The junction had 4 bases not matched to a gene; V was cut back by 4 bases and J by 5 bases.

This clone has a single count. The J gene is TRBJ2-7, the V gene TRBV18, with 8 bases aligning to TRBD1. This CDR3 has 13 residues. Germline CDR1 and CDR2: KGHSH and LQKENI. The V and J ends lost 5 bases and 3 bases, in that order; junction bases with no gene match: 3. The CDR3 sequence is CASSSGTGYEQYF. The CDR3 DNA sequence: TGTGCCAGCTCATCAGGGACAGGCTACGAGCAGTACTTC.

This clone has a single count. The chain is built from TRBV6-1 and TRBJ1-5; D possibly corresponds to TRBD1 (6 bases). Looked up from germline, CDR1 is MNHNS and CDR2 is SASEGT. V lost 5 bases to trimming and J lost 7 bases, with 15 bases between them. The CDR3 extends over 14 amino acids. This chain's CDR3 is CASSHREFEQPQHF. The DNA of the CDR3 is TGTGCCAGCAGTCACAGGGAATTCGAGCAGCCCCAGCATTTT.

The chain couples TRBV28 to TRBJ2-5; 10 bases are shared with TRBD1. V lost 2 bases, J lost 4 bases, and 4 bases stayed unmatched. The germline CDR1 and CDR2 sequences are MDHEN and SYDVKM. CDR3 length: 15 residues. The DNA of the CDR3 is TGTGCCAGCAGTTTAGGGACAGGGGTTTCAGAGACCCAGTACTTC. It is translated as CASSLGTGVSETQYF.

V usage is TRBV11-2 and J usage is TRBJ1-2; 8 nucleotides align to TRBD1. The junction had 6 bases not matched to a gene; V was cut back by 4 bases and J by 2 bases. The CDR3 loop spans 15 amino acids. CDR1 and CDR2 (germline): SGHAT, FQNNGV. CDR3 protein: CASSSGQGGNYGYTF. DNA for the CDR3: TGTGCCAGCAGCTCCGGACAGGGTGGGAACTATGGCTACACCTTC.

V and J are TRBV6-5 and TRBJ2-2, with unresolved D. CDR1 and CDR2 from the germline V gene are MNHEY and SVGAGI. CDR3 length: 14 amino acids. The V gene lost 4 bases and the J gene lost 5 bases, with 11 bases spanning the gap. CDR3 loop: CASSLAPQTGELFF. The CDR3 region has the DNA TGTGCCAGCAGTTTGGCCCCTCAGACCGGGGAGCTGTTTTTT.

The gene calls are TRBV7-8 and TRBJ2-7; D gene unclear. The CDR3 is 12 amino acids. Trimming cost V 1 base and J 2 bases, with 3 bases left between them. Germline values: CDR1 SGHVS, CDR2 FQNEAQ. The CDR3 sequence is CASSLGTYEQYF. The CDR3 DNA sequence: TGTGCCAGCAGCTTAGGTACCTACGAGCAGTACTTC.

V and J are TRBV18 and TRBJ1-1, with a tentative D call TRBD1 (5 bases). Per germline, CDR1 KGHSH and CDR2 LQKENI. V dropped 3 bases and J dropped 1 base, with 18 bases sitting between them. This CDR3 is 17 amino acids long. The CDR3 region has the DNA TGTGCCAGCTCACCGGCAGGGAAACCCTCTGGGAACACTGAAGCTTTCTTT. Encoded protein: CASSPAGKPSGNTEAFF.

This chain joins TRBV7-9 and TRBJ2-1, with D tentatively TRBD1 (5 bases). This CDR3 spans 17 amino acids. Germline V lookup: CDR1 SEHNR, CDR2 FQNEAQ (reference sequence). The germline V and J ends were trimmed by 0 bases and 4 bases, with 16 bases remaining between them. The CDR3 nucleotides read TGTGCCAGCAGCTTAGCCATAGGTAGGGGCGCTTACAATGAGCAGTTCTTC. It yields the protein CASSLAIGRGAYNEQFF. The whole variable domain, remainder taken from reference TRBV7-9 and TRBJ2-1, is DTGVSQNPRHKITKRGQNVTFRCDPISEHNRLYWYRQTLGQGPEFLTYFQNEAQLEKSRLLSDRFSAERPKGSFSTLEIQRTEQGDSAMYLCASSLAIGRGAYNEQFFGPGTRLTVL.

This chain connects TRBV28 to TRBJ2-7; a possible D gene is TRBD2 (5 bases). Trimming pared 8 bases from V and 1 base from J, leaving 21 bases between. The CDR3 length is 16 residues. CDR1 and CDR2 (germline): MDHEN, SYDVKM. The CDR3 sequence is CASGKRALRASYEQYF. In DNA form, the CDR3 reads TGTGCCAGCGGAAAGAGGGCCCTACGAGCGTCCTACGAGCAGTACTTC.

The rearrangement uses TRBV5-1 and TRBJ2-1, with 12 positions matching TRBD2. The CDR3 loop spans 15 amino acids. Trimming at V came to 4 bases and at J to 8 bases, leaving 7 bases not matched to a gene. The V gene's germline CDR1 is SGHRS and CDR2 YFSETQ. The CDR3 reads CASSLRTSGIDEQFF. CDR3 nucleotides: TGCGCCAGCAGCCTTCGGACTAGCGGGATAGATGAGCAGTTCTTC.

The CDR3 DNA follows: TGTGCCACCAGCAGAACGGGCGGGGATCTTAGCAATCAGCCCCAGCATTTT. It specifies CATSRTGGDLSNQPQHF. The chain is built from TRBV15 and TRBJ1-5; D call uncertain. CDR3 size: 17 residues. With 2 bases removed from V and 0 bases from J, the gap between germline ends came to 14 bases. Germline V gene data show CDR1 as LNHNV and CDR2 as YYDKDF (reference sequence).

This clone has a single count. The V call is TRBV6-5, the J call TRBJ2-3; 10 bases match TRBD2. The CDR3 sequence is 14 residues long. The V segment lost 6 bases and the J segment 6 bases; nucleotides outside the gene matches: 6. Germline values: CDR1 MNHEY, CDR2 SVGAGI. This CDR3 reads CASRSGRAADTQYF. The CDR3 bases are TGTGCCAGCAGGAGCGGGAGGGCCGCGGATACGCAGTATTTT.

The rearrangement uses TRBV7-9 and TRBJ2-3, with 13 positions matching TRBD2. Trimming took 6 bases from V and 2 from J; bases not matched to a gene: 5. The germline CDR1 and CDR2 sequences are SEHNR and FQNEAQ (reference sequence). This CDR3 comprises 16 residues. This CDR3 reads CASRPGLAGDTDTQYF. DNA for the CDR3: TGTGCCAGCAGACCTGGACTAGCGGGAGACACAGATACGCAGTATTTT.

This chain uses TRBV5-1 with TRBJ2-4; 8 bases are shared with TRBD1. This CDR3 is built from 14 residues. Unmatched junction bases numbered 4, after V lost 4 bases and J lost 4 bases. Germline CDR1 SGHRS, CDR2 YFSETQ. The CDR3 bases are TGCGCCAGCAGCCCGGACAGGGTAAAAAACATTCAGTACTTC. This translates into CASSPDRVKNIQYF.

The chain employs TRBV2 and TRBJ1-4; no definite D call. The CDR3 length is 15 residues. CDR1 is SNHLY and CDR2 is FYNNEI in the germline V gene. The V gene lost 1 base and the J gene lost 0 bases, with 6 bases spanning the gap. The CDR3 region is CASSEGLTTNEKLFF. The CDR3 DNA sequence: TGTGCCAGCAGTGAAGGACTTACAACTAATGAAAAACTGTTTTTT.